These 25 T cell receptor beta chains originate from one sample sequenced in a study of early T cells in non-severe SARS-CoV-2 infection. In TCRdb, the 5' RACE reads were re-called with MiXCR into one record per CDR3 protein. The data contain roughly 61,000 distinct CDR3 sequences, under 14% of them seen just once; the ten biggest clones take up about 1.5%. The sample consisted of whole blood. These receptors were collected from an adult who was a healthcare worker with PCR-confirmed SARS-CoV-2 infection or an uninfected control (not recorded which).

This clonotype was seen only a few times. The CDR3 here is CASSGTYGYTF. The CDR3 nucleotides are TGTGCCAGCAGCGGAACCTATGGCTACACCTTC. This sequence joins TRBV7-9 and TRBJ1-2; D not resolved. Trimming pared 5 bases from V and 4 bases from J, leaving 5 bases between. Germline CDR1 and CDR2: SEHNR and FQNEAQ (reference sequence). The CDR3 totals 11 residues.

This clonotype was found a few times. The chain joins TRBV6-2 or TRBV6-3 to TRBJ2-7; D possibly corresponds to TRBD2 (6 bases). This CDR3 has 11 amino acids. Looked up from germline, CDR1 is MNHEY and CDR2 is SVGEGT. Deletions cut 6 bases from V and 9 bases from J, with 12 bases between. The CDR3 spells CASSWGVRQYF. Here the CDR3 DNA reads TGTGCCAGCAGCTGGGGGGTCCGGCAGTACTTC.

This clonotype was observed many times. CDR3 nucleotide sequence: TGTGCCAGCAGTTATACTGGGAGGGCTGAAGCTTTCTTT. This sequence encodes CASSYTGRAEAFF. This sequence joins TRBV27 and TRBJ1-1, with D unresolved. CDR1 MNHEY and CDR2 SMNVEV come from the germline V gene (reference sequence). This CDR3 region has 13 residues. The ends were cut back, 4 bases at V and 6 bases at J, with 12 bases in the middle.

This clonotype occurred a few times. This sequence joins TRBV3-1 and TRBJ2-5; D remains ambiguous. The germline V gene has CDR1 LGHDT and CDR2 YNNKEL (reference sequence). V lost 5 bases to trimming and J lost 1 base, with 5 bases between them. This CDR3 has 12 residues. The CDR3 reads CASSSPQETQYF. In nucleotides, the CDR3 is TGTGCCAGCAGCTCCCCCCAAGAGACCCAGTACTTC.

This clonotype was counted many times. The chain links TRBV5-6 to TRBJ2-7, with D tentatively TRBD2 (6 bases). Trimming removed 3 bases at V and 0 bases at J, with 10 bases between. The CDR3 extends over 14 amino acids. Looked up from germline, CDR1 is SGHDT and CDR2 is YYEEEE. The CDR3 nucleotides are TGTGCCAGCAGCTGGCGGGGCTCCTCCTACGAGCAGTACTTC. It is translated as CASSWRGSSYEQYF.

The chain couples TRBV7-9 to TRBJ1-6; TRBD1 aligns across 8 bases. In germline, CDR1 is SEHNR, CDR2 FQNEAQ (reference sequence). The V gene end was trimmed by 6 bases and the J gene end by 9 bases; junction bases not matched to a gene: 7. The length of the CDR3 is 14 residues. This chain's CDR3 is CASRPDRGGSPLHF. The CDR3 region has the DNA TGTGCCAGCAGACCCGACAGGGGTGGTTCACCCCTCCACTTT.

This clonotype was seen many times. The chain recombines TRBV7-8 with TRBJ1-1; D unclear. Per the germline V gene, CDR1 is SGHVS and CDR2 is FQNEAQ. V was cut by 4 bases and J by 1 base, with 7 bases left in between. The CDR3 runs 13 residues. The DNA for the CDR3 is TGTGCCAGCAGCTGGATCCCGAACACTGAAGCTTTCTTT. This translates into CASSWIPNTEAFF.

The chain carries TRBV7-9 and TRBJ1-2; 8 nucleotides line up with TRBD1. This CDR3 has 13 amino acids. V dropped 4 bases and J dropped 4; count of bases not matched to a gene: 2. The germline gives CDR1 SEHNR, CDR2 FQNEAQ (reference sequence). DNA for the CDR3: TGTGCCAGCAGCTGGGACAGGACCTATGGCTACACCTTC. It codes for CASSWDRTYGYTF.

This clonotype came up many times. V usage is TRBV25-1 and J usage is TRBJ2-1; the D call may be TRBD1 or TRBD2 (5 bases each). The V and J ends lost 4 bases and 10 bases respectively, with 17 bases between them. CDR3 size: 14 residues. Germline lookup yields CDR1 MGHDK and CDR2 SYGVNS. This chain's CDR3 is CASSGWDRAKEQFF. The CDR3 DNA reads TGTGCCAGCAGTGGTTGGGACCGGGCTAAGGAGCAGTTCTTC.

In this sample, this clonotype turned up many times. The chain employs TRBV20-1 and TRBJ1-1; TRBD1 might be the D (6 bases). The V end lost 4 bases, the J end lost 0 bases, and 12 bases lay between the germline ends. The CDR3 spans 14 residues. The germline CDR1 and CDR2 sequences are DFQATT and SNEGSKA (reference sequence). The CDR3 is CSATKDSLNTEAFF. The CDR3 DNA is TGCAGTGCTACCAAGGACAGTTTGAACACTGAAGCTTTCTTT.

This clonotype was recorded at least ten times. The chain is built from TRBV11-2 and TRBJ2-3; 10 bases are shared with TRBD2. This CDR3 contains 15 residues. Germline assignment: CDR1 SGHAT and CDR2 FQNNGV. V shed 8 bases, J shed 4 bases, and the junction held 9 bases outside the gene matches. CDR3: CASCPRGTSADTQYF. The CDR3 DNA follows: TGTGCCAGCTGCCCCCGAGGGACTAGCGCAGATACGCAGTATTTT.

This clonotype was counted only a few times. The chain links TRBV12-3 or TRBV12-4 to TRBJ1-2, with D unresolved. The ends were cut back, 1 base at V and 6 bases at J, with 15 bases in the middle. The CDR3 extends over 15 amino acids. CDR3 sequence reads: CASSLVSWPIDGYTF. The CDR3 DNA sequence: TGTGCCAGCAGTTTAGTATCTTGGCCGATCGATGGCTACACCTTC.

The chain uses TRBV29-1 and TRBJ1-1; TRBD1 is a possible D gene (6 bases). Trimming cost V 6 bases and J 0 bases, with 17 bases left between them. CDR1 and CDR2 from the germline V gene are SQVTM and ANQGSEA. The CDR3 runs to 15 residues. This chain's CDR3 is CSVGGRSGMNTEAFF. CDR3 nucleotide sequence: TGCAGCGTAGGGGGGCGTAGCGGAATGAACACTGAAGCTTTCTTT. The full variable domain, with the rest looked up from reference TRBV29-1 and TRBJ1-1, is SAVISQKPSRDICQRGTSLTIQCQVDSQVTMMFWYRQQPGQSLTLIATANQGSEATYESGFVIDKFPISRPNLTFSTLTVSNMSPEDSSIYLCSVGGRSGMNTEAFFGQGTRLTVV.

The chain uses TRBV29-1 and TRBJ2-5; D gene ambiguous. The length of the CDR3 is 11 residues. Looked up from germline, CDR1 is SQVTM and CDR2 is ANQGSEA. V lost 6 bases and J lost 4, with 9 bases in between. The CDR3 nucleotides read TGCAGCGTGTTGGCGTCAGAGACCCAGTACTTC. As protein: CSVLASETQYF.

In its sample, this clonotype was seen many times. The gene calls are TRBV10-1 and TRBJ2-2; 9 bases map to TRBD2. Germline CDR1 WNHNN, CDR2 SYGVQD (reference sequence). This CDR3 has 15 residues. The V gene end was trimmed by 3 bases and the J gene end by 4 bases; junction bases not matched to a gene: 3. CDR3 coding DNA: TGCGCCAGCAGTGAAAGCGGGGGGACCACCGGGGAGCTGTTTTTT. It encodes CASSESGGTTGELFF.

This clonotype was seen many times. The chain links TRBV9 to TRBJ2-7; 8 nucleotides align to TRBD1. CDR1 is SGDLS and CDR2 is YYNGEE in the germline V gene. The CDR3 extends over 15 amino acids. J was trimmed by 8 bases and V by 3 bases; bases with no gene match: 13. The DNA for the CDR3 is TGTGCCAGCAGCGCCTCCGGGACAGGTGCTACCAAGCAGTACTTC. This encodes CASSASGTGATKQYF.

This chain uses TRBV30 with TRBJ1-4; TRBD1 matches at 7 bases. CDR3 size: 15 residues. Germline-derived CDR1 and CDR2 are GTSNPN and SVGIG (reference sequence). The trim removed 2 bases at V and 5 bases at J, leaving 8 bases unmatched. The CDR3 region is CAWSLSGQPNEKLFF. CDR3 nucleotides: TGTGCCTGGAGTCTCTCGGGACAGCCGAATGAAAAACTGTTTTTT.

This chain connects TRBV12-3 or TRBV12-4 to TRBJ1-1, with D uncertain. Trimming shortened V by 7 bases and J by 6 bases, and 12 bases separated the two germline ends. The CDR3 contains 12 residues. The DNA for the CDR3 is TGTGCCAGCAATCTCGAGGGTGCTGAAGCTTTCTTT. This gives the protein CASNLEGAEAFF.

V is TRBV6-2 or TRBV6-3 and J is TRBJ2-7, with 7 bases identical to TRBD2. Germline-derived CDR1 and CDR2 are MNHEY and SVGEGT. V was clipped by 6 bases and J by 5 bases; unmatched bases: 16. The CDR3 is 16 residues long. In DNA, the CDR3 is TGTGCCAGCAGCACAACTGGACTAGTTATGCCCCACGAGCAGTACTTC. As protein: CASSTTGLVMPHEQYF.

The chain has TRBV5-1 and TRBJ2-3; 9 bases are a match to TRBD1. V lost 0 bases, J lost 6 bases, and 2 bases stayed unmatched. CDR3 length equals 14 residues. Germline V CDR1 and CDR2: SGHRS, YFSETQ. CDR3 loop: CASSLGDRGDTQYF. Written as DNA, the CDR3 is TGCGCCAGCAGCTTGGGCGACAGGGGGGATACGCAGTATTTT.

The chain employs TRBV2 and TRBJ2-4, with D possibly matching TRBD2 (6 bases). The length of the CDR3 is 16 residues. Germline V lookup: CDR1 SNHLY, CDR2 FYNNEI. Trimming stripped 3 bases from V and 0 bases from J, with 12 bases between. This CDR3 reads CASSDQRVIAKNIQYF. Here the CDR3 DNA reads TGTGCCAGCAGTGATCAGCGGGTTATAGCCAAAAACATTCAGTACTTC.

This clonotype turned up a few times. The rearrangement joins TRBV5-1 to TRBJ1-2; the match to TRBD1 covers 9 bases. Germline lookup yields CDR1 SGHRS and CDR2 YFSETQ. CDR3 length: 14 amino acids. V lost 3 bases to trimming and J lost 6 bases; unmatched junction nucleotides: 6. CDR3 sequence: CASSSDRGYDGYTF. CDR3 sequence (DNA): TGCGCCAGCAGCTCGGACAGGGGTTACGATGGCTACACCTTC.

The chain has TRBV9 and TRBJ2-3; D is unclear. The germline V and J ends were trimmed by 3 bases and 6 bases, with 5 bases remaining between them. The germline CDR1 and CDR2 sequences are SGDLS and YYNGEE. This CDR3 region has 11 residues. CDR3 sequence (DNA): TGTGCCAGCAGCGCGTTGGATACGCAGTATTTT. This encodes CASSALDTQYF.

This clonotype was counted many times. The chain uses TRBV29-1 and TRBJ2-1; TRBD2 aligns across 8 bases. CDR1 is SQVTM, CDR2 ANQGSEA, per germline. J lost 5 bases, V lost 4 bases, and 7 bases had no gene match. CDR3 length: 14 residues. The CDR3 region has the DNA TGCAGCGTTGCGGTAGCGGGGACTCACAATGAGCAGTTCTTC. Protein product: CSVAVAGTHNEQFF.

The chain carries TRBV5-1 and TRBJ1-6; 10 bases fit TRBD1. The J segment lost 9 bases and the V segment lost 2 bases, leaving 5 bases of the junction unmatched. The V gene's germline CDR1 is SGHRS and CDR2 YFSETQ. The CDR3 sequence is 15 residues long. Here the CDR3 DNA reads TGCGCCAGCAGCTTATCCGGGACAGGGGTTTCACCCCTCCACTTT. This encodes CASSLSGTGVSPLHF.